This TCR beta chain was retrieved from a study of T and B cells in COVID-19 patients. Study at large: The recovered cohort's median age was approximately 37 years, versus 55 to 70 years in active infection.

Multiplex PCR with BIOMED2 TRB-A/B primer pools amplified TRB rearrangements. TCRdb itself ran the multiplex PCR reads through MiXCR, one entry per CDR3 protein. The profile shows 3,500 to 4,500 distinct CDR3 sequences, 25% to 35% of them singletons. Findings of the study overall: In COVID-19 patients, T cell receptor beta variable and joining gene use was reportedly strongly skewed. Highly clonal in active COVID-19, TRB repertoires exceeded healthy-donor diversity and richness at recovery. Few blood samples existed from mildly ill patients during symptoms or early in severe cases.

This clonotype was found a few times. The antigen is unknown. This CDR3 comprises 17 residues. CDR1 and CDR2 from the germline V gene are SGHDN and FVKESK. V was pared by 4 bases and J by 1 base, with 16 bases between. From blood, roughly 220-550 ng of genomic DNA served as TRB template. The sample taken for sequencing was blood. V is TRBV14 and J is TRBJ2-2; D remains ambiguous. The receptor's source is a human donor with active COVID-19. The donor label of this sample is uncertain. The CDR3 DNA reads TGTGCCAGCAGCCGAGTCAATGGCGGTCGGAACACCGGGGAGCTGTTTTTT. Translated: CASSRVNGGRNTGELFF.